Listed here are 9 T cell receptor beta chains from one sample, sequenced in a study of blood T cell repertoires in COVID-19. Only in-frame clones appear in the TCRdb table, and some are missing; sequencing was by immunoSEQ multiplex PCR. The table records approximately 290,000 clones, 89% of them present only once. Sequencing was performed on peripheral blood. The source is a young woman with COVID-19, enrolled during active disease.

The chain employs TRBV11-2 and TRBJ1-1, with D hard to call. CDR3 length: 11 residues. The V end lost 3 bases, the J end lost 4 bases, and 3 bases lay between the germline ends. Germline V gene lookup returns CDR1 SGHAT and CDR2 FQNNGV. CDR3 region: CASSFGTEAFF. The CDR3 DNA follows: TGTGCCAGCAGCTTCGGCACTGAAGCTTTCTTT. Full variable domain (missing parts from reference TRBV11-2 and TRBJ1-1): EAGVAQSPRYKIIEKRQSVAFWCNPISGHATLYWYQQILGQGPKLLIQFQNNGVVDDSQLPKDRFSAERLKGVDSTLKIQPAKLEDSAVYLCASSFGTEAFFGQGTRLTVV.

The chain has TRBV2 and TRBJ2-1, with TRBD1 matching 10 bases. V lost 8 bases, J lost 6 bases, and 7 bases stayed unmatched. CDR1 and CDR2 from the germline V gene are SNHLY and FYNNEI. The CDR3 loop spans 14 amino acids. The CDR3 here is CASSRDRGFNEQFF. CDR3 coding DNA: TGTGCCAGCTCCCGGGACAGGGGCTTCAATGAGCAGTTCTTC.

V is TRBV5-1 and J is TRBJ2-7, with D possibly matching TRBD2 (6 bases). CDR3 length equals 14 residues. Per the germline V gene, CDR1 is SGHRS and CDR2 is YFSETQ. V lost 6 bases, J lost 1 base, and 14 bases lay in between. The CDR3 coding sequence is TGCGCCAGCAACTACGGGGGTCCTTCCTACGAGCAGTACTTC. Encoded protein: CASNYGGPSYEQYF.

The CDR3 bases are TGTGCCAGCAGTTCGACAGGTTTATGGCCCCAGCATTTT. Its translation is CASSSTGLWPQHF. The chain has TRBV6-5 and TRBJ1-5; TRBD1 is a possible D gene (6 bases). Trimming stripped 4 bases from V and 9 bases from J, with 13 bases between. Germline CDR1 MNHEY, CDR2 SVGAGI. The CDR3 length is 13 residues.

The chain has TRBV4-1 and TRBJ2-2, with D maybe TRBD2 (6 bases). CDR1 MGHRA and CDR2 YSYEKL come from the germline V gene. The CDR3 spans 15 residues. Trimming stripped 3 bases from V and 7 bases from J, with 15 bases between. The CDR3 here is CASSQMGGRNGELFF. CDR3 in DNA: TGCGCCAGCAGCCAGATGGGGGGAAGGAACGGGGAGCTGTTTTTT.

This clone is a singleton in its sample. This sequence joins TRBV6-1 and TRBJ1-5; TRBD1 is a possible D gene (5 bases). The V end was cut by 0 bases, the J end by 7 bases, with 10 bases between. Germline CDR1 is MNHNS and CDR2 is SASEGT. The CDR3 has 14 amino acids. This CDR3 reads CASSEAWGGQPQHF. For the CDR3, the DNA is TGTGCCAGCAGTGAAGCGTGGGGCGGCCAGCCCCAGCATTTT.

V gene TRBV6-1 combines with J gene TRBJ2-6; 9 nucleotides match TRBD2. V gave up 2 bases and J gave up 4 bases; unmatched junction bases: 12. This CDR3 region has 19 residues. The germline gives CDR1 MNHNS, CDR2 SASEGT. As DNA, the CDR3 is TGTGCCAGCAGTGAATGGCTAGCGGGGCTACACGCCGGGGCCAACGTCCTGACTTTC. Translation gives CASSEWLAGLHAGANVLTF.

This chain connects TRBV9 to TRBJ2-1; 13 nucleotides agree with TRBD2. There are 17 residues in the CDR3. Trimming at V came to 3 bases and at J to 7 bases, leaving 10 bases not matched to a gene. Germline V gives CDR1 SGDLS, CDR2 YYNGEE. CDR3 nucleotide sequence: TGTGCCAGCAGCGAGTCCACGGGACTAGCGGGGAAGAATGAGCAGTTCTTC. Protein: CASSESTGLAGKNEQFF.

The CDR3 bases are TGTGCCAGCAGCTTGCTATCTGTTAATTCACCCCTCCACTTT. It yields the protein CASSLLSVNSPLHF. The chain joins TRBV5-5 to TRBJ1-6; no reliable D call. The CDR3 spans 14 residues. The V and J ends lost 1 base and 6 bases respectively, with 8 bases between them. Germline loops: CDR1 SGHKS, CDR2 YYEKEE (reference sequence).